The rows below give T cell receptor beta chains drawn from one sample of a study of cytomegalovirus exposure and HLA in healthy donors. The data were produced by immunoSEQ multiplex PCR, yet TCRdb's version contains in-frame clones alone and is incomplete. The table shows about 160,000 clones, with roughly three quarters occurring only once. Input material: PBMCs. Receptor source: a male donor in good health and CMV-seropositive. Both conserved end residues are part of each CDR3. Fields, in order: V gene, J gene, CDR3 protein.

TRBV7-9	TRBJ2-7	CASSHLTSGDLSYEQYF
TRBV4-1	TRBJ2-3	CASSQGIVRGHTQYF
TRBV11-3	TRBJ2-1	CASSLGRVNEQFF
TRBV10-3	TRBJ1-1	CAIRAGLRAEAFF
TRBV11-1	TRBJ1-5	CASSRWGDSNQPQHF
TRBV6-5	TRBJ2-1	CASSYPSGGGDEQFF
TRBV5-6	TRBJ2-3	CASSFPRLAGYPDTQYF
TRBV18	TRBJ2-1	CASSPSGGGNEQFF
TRBV5-5	TRBJ2-7	CASTWTGNEQYF
TRBV19	TRBJ2-7	CASSAATSGESYEQYF
TRBV9	TRBJ1-1	CASSALGVEVNTEAFF
TRBV7-9	TRBJ2-7	CASSRGREQYF
TRBV4-1	TRBJ1-5	CASSHPGGNQPQHF
TRBV16	TRBJ1-2	CASSRESYYGYTF
TRBV7-7	TRBJ2-1	CASSIGGEAYNEQFF
TRBV12-5	TRBJ2-5	CASGPEQETQYF
TRBV5-1	TRBJ2-7	CASSLEGGREQYF
TRBV4-1	TRBJ1-1	CASSQEWTGRFTAFF
TRBV9	TRBJ2-6	CASSAPGAGANVLTF
TRBV27	TRBJ1-1	CASSLRGESNTEAFF
TRBV15	TRBJ1-4	CATRGYRGGEKLFF
TRBV9	TRBJ2-1	CASSAAVPGEQFF
TRBV25-1	TRBJ2-7	CASPEGSYEQYF
TRBV14	TRBJ1-2	CASSQGAPRDRVDGYTF
TRBV5-1	TRBJ1-1	CASSPRESHTEAFF
TRBV14	TRBJ2-7	CASSLTGTVSYEQYF
TRBV11-2	TRBJ1-2	CASSLVGVGGYTF
TRBV6-1	TRBJ2-7	CASSEALSGGADEQYF
TRBV14	TRBJ1-1	CASSHRGRGTEAFF